This TCR beta chain was found in a study of synovial regulatory T cells in juvenile arthritis. CDR3 length: 17 amino acids. There is no recorded DNA. Germline CDR1 and CDR2: MNHEY and SMNVEV (reference sequence). To note about this clone: What it binds is unknown.

Using immunoSEQ multiplex PCR, the repertoire was profiled, and TCRdb retains in-frame clones only, with some absent. This repertoire includes 8,000 to 10,000 clones. Findings and limits, study-wide: Largely private between patients, iaTreg TCR repertoires showed partial overlap with synovial Teff and blood CPL repertoires. Synovial Treg CDR3 sequences overlapped more with iaTregs than other circulating Tregs. Blood Treg cells that were inflammation-associated showed lower TCR diversity than other blood Treg cells.

This chain links TRBV27 with TRBJ1-4; there is no DNA to check the TCRdb D call of TRBD1. The receptor was derived from a donor younger than 30 with juvenile idiopathic arthritis. What was sequenced was Treg cells from blood. Subset reported: remaining (HLA-DR-negative) circulating blood Treg cells. The CDR3: CASSEAGVWGFNEKLFF.